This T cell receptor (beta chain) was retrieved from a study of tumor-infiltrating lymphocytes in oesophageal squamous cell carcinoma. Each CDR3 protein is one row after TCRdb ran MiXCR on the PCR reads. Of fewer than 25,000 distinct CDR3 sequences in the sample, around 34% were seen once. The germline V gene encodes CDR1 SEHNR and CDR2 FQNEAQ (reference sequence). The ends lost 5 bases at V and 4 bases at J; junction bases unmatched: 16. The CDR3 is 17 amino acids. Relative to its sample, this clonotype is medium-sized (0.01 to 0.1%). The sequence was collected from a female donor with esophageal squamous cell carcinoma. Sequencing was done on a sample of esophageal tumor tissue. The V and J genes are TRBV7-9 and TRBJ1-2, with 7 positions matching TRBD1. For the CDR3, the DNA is TGTGCCAGCAGCCCCGCAAACAGGGGCCTCCCCGGCTATGGCTACACCTTC. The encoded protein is CASSPANRGLPGYGYTF.